Below are 16 T cell receptor beta chains sequenced from a single sample in a study of cytomegalovirus exposure and HLA in healthy donors. The PCR made use of 60 Vbeta and 13 Jbeta primers. Profiling relied on immunoSEQ multiplex PCR, and the TCRdb table lists in-frame clones only, not all of them. The table has about 120,000 clones, 74% seen once. What was sequenced was PBMCs. The receptor set was obtained from a human donor in good health.

The chain carries TRBV25-1 and TRBJ1-4; TRBD1 aligns across 9 bases. CDR1 is MGHDK and CDR2 is SYGVNS in the germline V gene. V trimming: 5 bases; J trimming: 7 bases; junction bases outside the gene matches: 11. This CDR3 is built from 16 residues. The CDR3 sequence: CASSLIQGARGEKLFF. In nucleotides, the CDR3 is TGTGCCAGCAGTTTAATACAGGGGGCTCGGGGTGAAAAACTGTTTTTT.

The rearrangement uses TRBV19 and TRBJ1-5; D uncertain. Deletions cut 2 bases from V and 5 bases from J, with 10 bases between. Per germline, CDR1 LNHDA and CDR2 SQIVND (reference sequence). The CDR3 sequence is 14 residues long. CDR3 sequence: CASSINREYQPQHF. DNA of the CDR3: TGTGCCAGTAGTATAAATCGGGAGTATCAGCCCCAGCATTTT.

The rearrangement uses TRBV19 and TRBJ2-1; 12 bases agree with TRBD2. CDR1 and CDR2 from the germline V gene are LNHDA and SQIVND (reference sequence). CDR3 length equals 19 residues. V lost 4 bases and J lost 4; bases outside the gene matches: 14. DNA of the CDR3: TGTGCCAGTAGTACCTACTCCCTAGCGGGGGGGCTTGGTTACAATGAGCAGTTCTTC. It codes for CASSTYSLAGGLGYNEQFF.

This chain joins TRBV28 and TRBJ1-5; 8 bases line up with TRBD1. CDR1 is MDHEN and CDR2 is SYDVKM in the germline V gene. The CDR3 is 16 amino acids. J lost 2 bases, V lost 7 bases, and 10 bases had no gene match. DNA of the CDR3: TGTGCCAGCACCCAACCAGGGGGCCTGGGCAATCAGCCCCAGCATTTT. Protein sequence: CASTQPGGLGNQPQHF. The full variable domain, completed using reference TRBV28 and TRBJ1-5, is DVKVTQSSRYLVKRTGEKVFLECVQDMDHENMFWYRQDPGLGLRLIYFSYDVKMKEKGDIPEGYSVSREKKERFSLILESASTNQTSMYLCASTQPGGLGNQPQHFGDGTRLSIL.

This clone was recorded a few times. This sequence joins TRBV7-8 and TRBJ1-1; the D is unclear. Germline V gene lookup returns CDR1 SGHVS and CDR2 FQNEAQ. V lost 3 bases to trimming and J lost 5 bases, with 13 bases between them. CDR3 length: 14 residues. The CDR3 loop reads CASSLRMLRTEAFF. In DNA form, the CDR3 reads TGTGCCAGCAGCTTGCGTATGCTCCGGACTGAAGCTTTCTTT.

The chain recombines TRBV28 with TRBJ1-2; unclear D gene. This CDR3 is 16 amino acids long. Germline V gene sequence: CDR1 MDHEN, CDR2 SYDVKM. V lost 2 bases and J lost 8, with 21 bases in between. CDR3 residues: CASSLVGPSRPSGYTF. CDR3 in DNA: TGTGCCAGCAGTTTAGTTGGGCCTTCAAGGCCGTCGGGCTACACCTTC.

The genes are TRBV28 and TRBJ2-1; TRBD2 might be the D (5 bases). CDR1 and CDR2 (germline): MDHEN, SYDVKM. V gave up 6 bases and J gave up 12 bases, with 12 bases separating them. This CDR3 has 11 amino acids. The CDR3 protein is CASSPLGPQFF. The CDR3 DNA sequence: TGTGCCAGCAGCCCACTAGGTCCGCAGTTCTTC.

This clone was recorded once. The CDR3 sequence is CASRDRASNQPQHF. CDR3 sequence (DNA): TGTGCCAGTAGGGACAGGGCTAGCAATCAGCCCCAGCATTTT. The rearrangement joins TRBV19 to TRBJ1-5; 8 nucleotides line up with TRBD1. CDR1 and CDR2 from the germline V gene are LNHDA and SQIVND (reference sequence). V lost 6 bases, J lost 0 bases, and 1 base stayed unmatched. The CDR3 spans 14 residues.

The gene calls are TRBV27 and TRBJ2-7, with TRBD1 matching over 8 bases. V was pared by 11 bases and J by 7 bases, with 13 bases of the junction left unmatched. From germline, CDR1 is MNHEY and CDR2 SMNVEV (reference sequence). The CDR3 has 13 amino acids. The CDR3 nucleotides are TGTGCCGCACGCTCAGGGGGCTCGGGGGAGCAGTACTTC. Its translation is CAARSGGSGEQYF.

The chain recombines TRBV7-8 with TRBJ1-2; weak D call: TRBD1 (6 bases). The V gene's germline CDR1 is SGHVS and CDR2 FQNEAQ. This CDR3 spans 13 amino acids. Trimming stripped 1 base from V and 4 bases from J, with 7 bases between. The CDR3 loop reads CASSLEGVYGYTF. In nucleotides, the CDR3 is TGTGCCAGCAGCTTAGAGGGGGTCTATGGCTACACCTTC. Full variable domain (missing parts from reference TRBV7-8 and TRBJ1-2): GAGVSQSPRYKVAKRGQDVALRCDPISGHVSLFWYQQALGQGPEFLTYFQNEAQLDKSGLPSDRFFAERPEGSVSTLKIQRTQQEDSAVYLCASSLEGVYGYTFGSGTRLTVV.

This clone has just a few counts. An end of the junction does not agree with germline; a read error may underlie this. The rearrangement joins TRBV30 to TRBJ1-1; 7 positions agree with TRBD1. Germline V gives CDR1 GTSNPN, CDR2 SVGIG (reference sequence). The CDR3 is made up of 14 amino acids. The CDR3 here is CATRFQGGNTEAFF. The CDR3 DNA sequence: TGCGCGACGCGATTCCAGGGGGGGAACACTGAAGCTTTCTTT.

The chain combines TRBV5-1 with TRBJ1-3; no clear D. CDR3 length: 15 amino acids. The ends were cut back, 1 base at V and 0 bases at J, with 8 bases in the middle. Germline V lookup: CDR1 SGHRS, CDR2 YFSETQ. The chain's CDR3 is CASSLSPSSGNTIYF. The CDR3 DNA reads as TGCGCCAGCAGCTTGTCACCTAGCTCTGGAAACACCATATATTTT.

The rearrangement joins TRBV7-8 to TRBJ1-4; 12 nucleotides agree with TRBD1. The CDR3 is 16 residues long. V shed 2 bases and J 10 bases; nucleotides not matched to a gene: 8. The germline gives CDR1 SGHVS, CDR2 FQNEAQ. CDR3 in DNA: TGTGCCAGCAGCTTAACGGGACAGGGGGCGGGGGGAAAACTGTTTTTT. Amino acid sequence: CASSLTGQGAGGKLFF.

This chain links TRBV9 with TRBJ1-6; the D gene is possibly TRBD1 (5 bases). With 3 bases removed from V and 5 bases from J, the gap between germline ends came to 12 bases. CDR3 length: 15 amino acids. The germline gives CDR1 SGDLS, CDR2 YYNGEE. CDR3 region: CASSGGTGDNSPLHF. Written as DNA, the CDR3 is TGTGCCAGCAGCGGAGGGACGGGGGATAATTCACCCCTCCACTTT.

The chain employs TRBV7-8 and TRBJ2-7; 8 positions match TRBD1. Germline-derived CDR1 and CDR2 are SGHVS and FQNEAQ. The CDR3 is 14 amino acids. V shed 4 bases and J 6 bases; nucleotides not matched to a gene: 8. The CDR3 spells CASSSGRTGSEQYF. Here the CDR3 DNA reads TGTGCCAGCAGCTCAGGGCGGACAGGGAGCGAGCAGTACTTC.

This rearrangement joins TRBV9 to TRBJ2-2, with D possibly matching TRBD1 (6 bases). CDR1 and CDR2 (germline): SGDLS, YYNGEE. Trimming removed 3 bases at V and 4 bases at J, with 13 bases between. The CDR3 extends over 15 amino acids. The DNA of the CDR3 is TGTGCCAGCAGCGCACCTACAGGGACCACCGGGGAGCTGTTTTTT. Translating gives CASSAPTGTTGELFF.